Detailed here is one TCR beta chain. This entry is derived from a study of blood T cell repertoires in COVID-19. Study information: Acute-phase and convalescent COVID-19 samples originated in the United States, Italy and Spain.

Germline V lookup: CDR1 MNHNY, CDR2 SVGAGI (reference sequence). Trimming took 5 bases from V and 4 from J, leaving 18 bases between them. The CDR3 covers 16 residues. Method: immunoSEQ multiplex PCR; TCRdb's copy keeps in-frame clones and lacks some. The sample lists 65,000 to 95,000 clones, over 75% occurring once. The chain uses TRBV6-6 and TRBJ1-3, with D perhaps matching TRBD1 (5 bases). The origin of this receptor is a man between 65 and 80 years old with active or convalescent COVID-19. The sample consisted of peripheral blood. The DNA for the CDR3 is TGTGCCAGCAGTCCGCCGGGGGAGGGGCGCGGAAACACCATATATTTT. Translation gives CASSPPGEGRGNTIYF.